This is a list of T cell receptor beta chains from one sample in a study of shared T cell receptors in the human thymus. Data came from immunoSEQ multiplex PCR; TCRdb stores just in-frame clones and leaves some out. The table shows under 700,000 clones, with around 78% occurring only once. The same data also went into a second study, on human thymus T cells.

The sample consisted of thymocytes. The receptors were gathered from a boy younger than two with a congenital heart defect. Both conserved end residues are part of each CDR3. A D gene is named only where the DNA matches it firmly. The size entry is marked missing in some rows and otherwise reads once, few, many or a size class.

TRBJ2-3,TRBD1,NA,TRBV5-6,CASSLGPDRVLTDTQYF,TGTGCCAGCAGCTTGGGACCTGACAGGGTACTCACAGATACGCAGTATTTT
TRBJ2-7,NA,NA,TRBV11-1,CASSLVGPEVYEQYF,TGTGCCAGCAGCTTAGTGGGGCCTGAAGTCTACGAGCAGTACTTC
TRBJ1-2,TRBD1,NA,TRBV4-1,CASSQDGPGTGSRGSYGYTF,TGCGCCAGCAGCCAAGATGGACCGGGGACAGGGTCCCGAGGCAGCTATGGCTACACCTTC
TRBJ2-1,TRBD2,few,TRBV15,CATSRPTSGYNEQFF,TGTGCCACCAGCAGACCGACTAGCGGCTACAATGAGCAGTTCTTC
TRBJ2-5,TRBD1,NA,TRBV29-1,CSPKTGGMGETQYF,TGCAGCCCTAAGACAGGGGGCATGGGAGAGACCCAGTACTTC
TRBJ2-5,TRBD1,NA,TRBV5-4,CASSSPGQQETQYF,TGTGCCAGCAGCTCCCCGGGACAGCAAGAGACCCAGTACTTC
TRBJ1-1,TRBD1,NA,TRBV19,CAGRPTGPSTEAFF,TGTGCCGGTAGGCCGACAGGGCCGAGCACTGAAGCTTTCTTT
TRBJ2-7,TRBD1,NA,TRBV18,CASSPARTGGGEQYF,TGTGCCAGCTCACCGGCAAGGACAGGGGGCGGCGAGCAGTACTTC
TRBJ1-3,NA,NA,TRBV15,CATSRDHGISGNTIYF,TGTGCCACCAGCAGAGATCACGGGATCTCTGGAAACACCATATATTTT
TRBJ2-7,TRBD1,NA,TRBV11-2,CASSLVPGGGNYEQYF,TGTGCCAGCAGCTTAGTACCAGGGGGCGGTAATTACGAGCAGTACTTC
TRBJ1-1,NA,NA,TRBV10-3,CAISWAKEDTEAFF,TGTGCCATCAGTTGGGCCAAGGAGGACACTGAAGCTTTCTTT
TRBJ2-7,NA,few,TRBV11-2,CASSPAGERRTSYEQYF,TGTGCCAGCAGCCCCGCCGGGGAGCGTCGAACATCCTACGAGCAGTACTTC
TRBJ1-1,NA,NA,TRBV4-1,CASSQEPFPGSRNTEAFF,TGCGCCAGCAGCCAAGAACCCTTTCCGGGGAGTCGCAACACTGAAGCTTTCTTT
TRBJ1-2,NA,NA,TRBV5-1,CASSLSSDSFCGYTF,TGCGCCAGCAGCTTGTCTTCGGACAGCTTCTGCGGCTACACCTTC
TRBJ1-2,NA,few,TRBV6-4,CASSDTLQGPGLDGYTF,TGTGCCAGCAGTGACACCCTACAGGGACCCGGCCTAGATGGCTACACCTTC
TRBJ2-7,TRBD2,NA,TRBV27,CAVNPGGISGSYEQYF,TGTGCCGTCAACCCCGGGGGGATATCGGGCTCCTACGAGCAGTACTTC
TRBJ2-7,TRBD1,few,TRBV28,CASSLWTPDREARYEQYF,TGTGCCAGCAGTTTATGGACGCCGGACAGGGAGGCTAGGTACGAGCAGTACTTC
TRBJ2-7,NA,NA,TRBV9,CASSVGCSTANLSYEQYF,TGTGCCAGCAGCGTAGGGTGTTCGACAGCGAACCTCTCCTACGAGCAGTACTTC
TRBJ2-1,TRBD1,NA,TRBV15,CATSPAAGQEEQFF,TGTGCCACCAGCCCCGCGGCCGGACAGGAGGAGCAGTTCTTC
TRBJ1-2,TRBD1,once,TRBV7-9,CASSFRDRGNGYTF,TGTGCCAGCAGCTTTCGCGACAGGGGTAATGGCTACACCTTC
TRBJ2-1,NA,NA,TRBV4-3,CASSQFRDLYNEQFF,TGCGCCAGCAGCCAATTCCGGGATCTCTACAATGAGCAGTTCTTC
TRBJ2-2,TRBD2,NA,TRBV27,CASSLVGLAGANTGELFF,TGTGCCAGCAGTTTGGTGGGACTAGCGGGAGCGAACACCGGGGAGCTGTTTTTT
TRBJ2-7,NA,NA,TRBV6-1,CASSDGQVTYEQYF,TGTGCCAGCAGTGACGGCCAGGTTACCTACGAGCAGTACTTC
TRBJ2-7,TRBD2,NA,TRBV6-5,CASTPGGRSYEQYF,TGTGCCAGCACCCCGGGGGGACGCTCCTACGAGCAGTACTTC
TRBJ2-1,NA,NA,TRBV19,CASTSTNGADNEQFF,TGTGCCAGTACCTCCACAAATGGGGCAGACAATGAGCAGTTCTTC
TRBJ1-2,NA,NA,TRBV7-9,CASSLVGAEYGYTF,TGTGCCAGCAGCTTGGTTGGGGCAGAGTATGGCTACACCTTC
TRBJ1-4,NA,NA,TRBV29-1,CSAGEEREKLFF,TGCAGCGCGGGTGAAGAAAGGGAAAAACTGTTTTTT
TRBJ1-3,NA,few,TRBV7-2,CASIFLGAPGNTIYF,TGTGCCAGCATCTTCTTGGGGGCTCCGGGAAACACCATATATTTT
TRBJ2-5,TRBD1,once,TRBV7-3,CASSCPTGGPPKTQYF,TGTGCCAGCAGCTGTCCTACAGGGGGTCCGCCCAAGACCCAGTACTTC
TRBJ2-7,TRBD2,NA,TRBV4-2,CASSQERAAGISYEQYF,TGTGCCAGCAGCCAAGAGCGCGCAGCGGGGATCTCCTACGAGCAGTACTTC
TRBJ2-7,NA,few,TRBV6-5,CASKAIFYEQYF,TGTGCCAGCAAAGCGATTTTCTACGAGCAGTACTTC
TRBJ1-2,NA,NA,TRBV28,CASSLGPQEANYGYTF,TGTGCCAGCAGTTTAGGCCCGCAGGAAGCTAACTATGGCTACACCTTC
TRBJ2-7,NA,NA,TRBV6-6,CASTKGWRYEQYF,TGTGCCAGCACCAAGGGGTGGCGGTACGAGCAGTACTTC
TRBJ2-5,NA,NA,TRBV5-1,CASSLVGVETQYF,TGCGCCAGCAGCTTGGTAGGGGTAGAGACCCAGTACTTC
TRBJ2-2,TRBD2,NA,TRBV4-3,CASSQDRLAGEGTGELFF,TGCGCCAGCAGCCAAGATCGGCTAGCGGGGGAGGGCACCGGGGAGCTGTTTTTT